This T cell receptor (beta chain) comes out of a study of T cell responses to AZD1222 COVID-19 vaccine. Study-wide findings and caveats: Repertoires were obtained only post-peak T cell response. In the spike-specific TCR repertoire, nearly half reportedly target unmutated variant regions. Most donors were white British and more were female, and clonal diversity was possibly underestimated.

Sequencing was performed with immunoSEQ multiplex PCR; in TCRdb, only in-frame clones are kept and a portion is missing. The sample lists around 78,000 clones; 80% to 95% were seen once. V lost 6 bases and J lost 6; bases outside the gene matches: 4. This CDR3 comprises 14 residues. Germline values: CDR1 LNHDA, CDR2 SQIVND (reference sequence). As to this clone: What it binds is unknown.

This sequence originates from an adult in good health. V and J are TRBV19 and TRBJ2-1, with 11 bases fitting TRBD1. Sequencing was performed on peripheral blood, taken on day 0 of MenACWY control vaccination. In DNA, the CDR3 is TGTGCCAGTAGGGACAGGGGGCTCGGCAATGAGCAGTTCTTC. It translates to CASRDRGLGNEQFF. Based on the CDR3 plus reference TRBV19 and TRBJ2-1, the full variable domain is DGGITQSPKYLFRKEGQNVTLSCEQNLNHDAMYWYRQDPGQGLRLIYYSQIVNDFQKGDIAEGYSVSREKKESFPLTVTSAQKNPTAFYLCASRDRGLGNEQFFGPGTRLTVL.